This TCR beta chain was identified during a study of blood T cell repertoires in COVID-19. This clone turned up a few times. Here immunoSEQ multiplex PCR was the method, and the copy in TCRdb shows in-frame clones only, minus some. Of more than 200,000 clones detected, over 75% appear once; the ten largest clones hold around 5.7%. The CDR3 extends over 12 amino acids. From germline, CDR1 is MRHNA and CDR2 SNTAGT. V was pared by 4 bases and J by 4 bases, with 4 bases between. The chain joins TRBV6-4 to TRBJ2-2; D is unclear. The sequencing input was peripheral blood. This clonotype was sampled from a man older than 75 with acute or convalescent COVID-19. Written as DNA, the CDR3 is TGTGCCAGCAGTGGCGCCACCGGGGAGCTGTTTTTT. Translation: CASSGATGELFF.